The 30 T cell receptor beta chains below all came from one sample that was sequenced in a study of human T cells and chemical hapten exposure (dated by TCRdb to 2020 to 2022). The time point label, as the study defines it: patch test 2, 6 weeks after DPC sensitization. The treatment or condition tag for this specimen amounts to: therapeutic diphenylcyclopropenone sensitization with weekly scalp DPC. To prepare the library, RACE was applied. TCRdb names NextSeq 500 as the instrument used. Using fastp at Q25 and MiXCR, TCRdb reprocessed the public reads and kept productive beta chains. Merged by CDR3 protein, the rows form single entries marked with the most common genes and DNA. For this sample there are 69,000 or so distinct CDR3 sequences; about a tenth appear just once. Around 7% of the sample is held by the ten biggest clonotypes. The sample in question was whole blood, obtained in connection with sensitization to the hapten diphenylcyclopropenone (DPC). The receptors come from a woman aged 45-65 years with alopecia areata. Some clones in this sample may be carry-over from other donors' samples.

This clonotype was detected many times. The V gene is TRBV29-1, the J gene TRBJ2-5; no firm D call. V was shortened by 4 bases and J by 1 base, with 7 bases between the two germline ends. Germline assignment: CDR1 SQVTM and CDR2 ANQGSEA. The CDR3 totals 12 residues. The CDR3 coding sequence is TGCAGCGTTGTATTGGCCCAAGAGACCCAGTACTTC. Amino acid sequence: CSVVLAQETQYF.

Note on this clonotype: A much larger clone lies a single base off, so this may be a read error. The chain carries TRBV6-2 or TRBV6-3 and TRBJ2-3; perhaps TRBD2 as D (7 bases). V lost 10 bases and J 2 bases, leaving 28 bases between the germline ends. Germline values: CDR1 MNHEY, CDR2 SVGEGT. The CDR3 sequence is 18 residues long. CDR3 coding DNA: TGTGCCAACACAAAACAGGTGGGGGGGCCGAAGATCACAGATACGCAGTATTTT. Translation: CANTKQVGGPKITDTQYF.

The sample holds many counts of this clonotype. The chain combines TRBV11-1 with TRBJ2-3, with 10 bases that match TRBD2. After removal of 5 bases from V and 2 bases from J, the junction contained 4 bases not matched to a gene. The CDR3 extends over 15 amino acids. CDR1 SGHAT and CDR2 FQDESV come from the germline V gene (reference sequence). In nucleotides, the CDR3 is TGTGCCAGCAGCACACTAGCGGGACTCACAGATACGCAGTATTTT. Protein sequence: CASSTLAGLTDTQYF.

This clonotype came up a few times. The J gene is TRBJ2-7, the V gene TRBV9; possible D gene TRBD2, 6 bases. Trimming shortened V by 3 bases and J by 6 bases, and 16 bases separated the two germline ends. CDR3 size: 14 residues. Germline V gives CDR1 SGDLS, CDR2 YYNGEE. Here the CDR3 reads CASSAGLSVLEQYF. The CDR3 coding sequence is TGTGCCAGCAGCGCGGGACTTTCCGTGCTCGAGCAGTACTTC.

This clonotype was recorded at least ten times. The rearrangement links TRBV7-6 to TRBJ1-1; D unclear. Trimming removed 1 base at V and 2 bases at J, with 11 bases between. Germline CDR1 SGHVS, CDR2 FNYEAQ. The CDR3 length is 15 residues. As DNA, the CDR3 is TGTGCCAGCAGCTTAGGGGCCAGACTCAACACTGAAGCTTTCTTT. Amino acid sequence: CASSLGARLNTEAFF.

This clonotype has a handful of counts. The genes are TRBV29-1 and TRBJ2-3; D is ambiguous. Per the germline V gene, CDR1 is SQVTM and CDR2 is ANQGSEA. The CDR3 contains 14 residues. V dropped 4 bases and J dropped 2 bases, with 13 bases sitting between them. In DNA, the CDR3 is TGCAGCGTTGCGGAGTCTGGAACCACAGATACGCAGTATTTT. This gives the protein CSVAESGTTDTQYF.

About this clonotype itself: A much larger clone sits a single nucleotide away, making a read error possible. The CDR3 loop reads CASSPSVADTRYF. CDR3 nucleotides: TGTGCCAGCAGCCCCTCGGTCGCAGATACGCGGTATTTT. This chain joins TRBV4-2 and TRBJ2-3, with unresolved D. The CDR3 covers 13 residues. Germline lookup yields CDR1 LGHNA and CDR2 YNFKEQ.

By sample share, this clonotype is medium-sized. The chain is built from TRBV6-1 and TRBJ1-6; 9 nucleotides agree with TRBD1. Germline V gene sequence: CDR1 MNHNS, CDR2 SASEGT. The CDR3 spans 14 residues. With 6 bases clipped from V and 7 bases from J, the junction kept 4 bases outside the gene matches. The CDR3 loop reads CASSAGQGNSPLHF. The CDR3 coding sequence is TGTGCCAGCAGCGCCGGACAGGGGAATTCACCCCTCCACTTT.

The chain uses TRBV6-1 and TRBJ2-3, with TRBD1 matching 7 bases. The CDR3 is made up of 14 amino acids. Germline V lookup: CDR1 MNHNS, CDR2 SASEGT. V lost 2 bases to trimming and J lost 7 bases; unmatched junction nucleotides: 6. The CDR3 region is CASSERQGVNTQYF. In DNA form, the CDR3 reads TGTGCCAGCAGTGAACGGCAGGGGGTAAATACGCAGTATTTT.

The table lists this clonotype with a few counts. CDR3: CASSLDQGINEQFF. CDR3 coding DNA: TGTGCCAGCAGCTTAGACCAGGGGATAAATGAGCAGTTCTTC. The genes are TRBV7-9 and TRBJ2-1, with TRBD1 as a possible D gene (6 bases). This CDR3 spans 14 amino acids. The germline gives CDR1 SEHNR, CDR2 FQNEAQ (reference sequence). Trimming removed 1 base at V and 7 bases at J, with 11 bases between.

A word on this clonotype: This clone may be a read error of a much larger clone one base away. The DNA for the CDR3 is TGCAGTGCTAGCGGCAGGGGGGCCGAGGAGCTGTTTTTT. This encodes CSASGRGAEELFF. J is TRBJ2-2 and V is TRBV20-1, with D possibly matching TRBD1 (7 bases). The CDR3 is 13 amino acids. V lost 3 bases to trimming and J lost 10 bases, with 15 bases between them. Germline V CDR1 and CDR2: DFQATT, SNEGSKA (reference sequence).

V is TRBV11-2 and J is TRBJ2-2, with TRBD2 matching 7 bases. V was clipped by 6 bases and J by 5 bases; unmatched bases: 9. Germline CDR1 and CDR2: SGHAT and FQNNGV. The CDR3 covers 15 residues. The CDR3: CASRRGRAGTGELFF. The CDR3 DNA reads as TGTGCCAGCAGGAGAGGGAGGGCCGGGACCGGGGAGCTGTTTTTT.

This clonotype was recorded at least ten times. The chain couples TRBV7-6 to TRBJ2-2, with D tentatively TRBD1 or TRBD2 (6 bases each). Germline CDR1 reads SGHVS; CDR2 reads FNYEAQ. This CDR3 is built from 14 residues. Trimming pared 1 base from V and 6 bases from J, leaving 9 bases between. The CDR3 here is CASSLEGGPGELFF. In DNA form, the CDR3 reads TGTGCCAGCAGCTTAGAAGGGGGGCCCGGGGAGCTGTTTTTT.

This clonotype was observed many times. The CDR3 sequence is CASSSRMESPGTTEAFF. DNA for the CDR3: TGTGCCAGCAGCTCCCGGATGGAATCCCCTGGGACAACTGAAGCTTTCTTT. The rearrangement links TRBV7-9 to TRBJ1-1; weak D call: TRBD1 (6 bases). This CDR3 contains 17 residues. Trimming shortened V by 4 bases and J by 5 bases, and 23 bases separated the two germline ends. In germline, CDR1 is SEHNR, CDR2 FQNEAQ (reference sequence).

This clonotype has just a few counts. The CDR3, as DNA: TGTGCCAGCAGTTTAGCGCGGAGGGGTTCACCCCTCCACTTT. It translates to CASSLARRGSPLHF. The V and J genes are TRBV12-3 or TRBV12-4 and TRBJ1-6, with a tentative D call TRBD1 (5 bases). This CDR3 region has 14 residues. The V end was cut by 0 bases, the J end by 9 bases, with 9 bases between.

This clonotype was recorded a few times. The chain carries TRBV20-1 and TRBJ1-5, with unresolved D. The CDR3 extends over 14 amino acids. Per germline, CDR1 DFQATT and CDR2 SNEGSKA (reference sequence). V lost 3 bases and J lost 3, with 12 bases in between. The CDR3 DNA follows: TGCAGTGCTAGGGGCCAACCCTTCAATCAGCCCCAGCATTTT. Amino acids: CSARGQPFNQPQHF.

In its sample, this clonotype was seen many times. V is TRBV11-2 and J is TRBJ2-1; D uncertain. The CDR3 covers 13 residues. Germline CDR1 is SGHAT and CDR2 is FQNNGV. V was trimmed by 2 bases and J by 0 bases, leaving 2 bases between them. This CDR3 reads CASSLTSYNEQFF. The CDR3 coding sequence is TGTGCCAGCAGCTTAACCTCCTACAATGAGCAGTTCTTC.

This clonotype has a count of ten or more. The chain links TRBV2 to TRBJ1-6; D gene unclear. Looked up from germline, CDR1 is SNHLY and CDR2 is FYNNEI. V was trimmed by 3 bases and J by 6 bases, leaving 6 bases between them. The CDR3 contains 13 residues. CDR3 coding DNA: TGTGCCAGCAGTGAGCAGACTAATTCACCCCTCCACTTT. Translating it yields CASSEQTNSPLHF.

The chain carries TRBV29-1 and TRBJ1-1; D is ambiguous. Germline lookup yields CDR1 SQVTM and CDR2 ANQGSEA. This CDR3 has 12 amino acids. V was clipped by 4 bases and J by 1 base, with 7 bases between them. The CDR3 here is CSVGWGNTEAFF. In DNA form, the CDR3 reads TGCAGCGTTGGCTGGGGGAACACTGAAGCTTTCTTT.

The rearrangement uses TRBV7-2 and TRBJ2-5; D not resolved. V was pared by 0 bases and J by 4 bases, with 9 bases between. Looked up from germline, CDR1 is SGHTA and CDR2 is FQGNSA. There are 14 residues in the CDR3. The CDR3 nucleotides are TGTGCCAGCAGCTTAGCAGGTCGGACAGAGACCCAGTACTTC. Protein sequence: CASSLAGRTETQYF.

This chain connects TRBV9 to TRBJ2-1; TRBD1 matches 8 bases. V lost 4 bases, J lost 9 bases, and 12 bases stayed unmatched. There are 15 residues in the CDR3. Germline lookup yields CDR1 SGDLS and CDR2 YYNGEE. CDR3 region: CASSPRQGTFVEQFF. CDR3 nucleotides: TGTGCCAGCAGCCCCCGACAGGGGACGTTCGTTGAGCAGTTCTTC.

At least ten counts were recorded for this clonotype. CDR3 loop: CSGGTGDSYTF. DNA for the CDR3: TGCAGCGGAGGGACAGGGGATAGCTACACCTTC. The rearrangement joins TRBV29-1 to TRBJ1-2; 10 positions match TRBD1. The V and J ends lost 7 bases and 9 bases, in that order; junction bases with no gene match: 5. Germline CDR1 reads SQVTM; CDR2 reads ANQGSEA. The CDR3 is 11 amino acids.

A few counts support this clonotype. This chain links TRBV12-3 or TRBV12-4 with TRBJ2-3, with TRBD2 identical over 11 bases. This CDR3 is built from 14 residues. V lost 5 bases to trimming and J lost 4 bases; unmatched junction nucleotides: 2. In DNA, the CDR3 is TGTGCCAGCAGTACTAGCGGGAGTTCAGATACGCAGTATTTT. Translating gives CASSTSGSSDTQYF.

This clonotype was detected ten times or more. The chain is built from TRBV7-2 and TRBJ2-5; TRBD1 agrees at 9 bases. CDR3 length: 14 residues. The V gene's germline CDR1 is SGHTA and CDR2 FQGNSA. The ends lost 3 bases at V and 2 bases at J; junction bases unmatched: 1. CDR3 DNA sequence: TGTGCCAGCAGCTTGACAGGGGGACAAGAGACCCAGTACTTC. It yields the protein CASSLTGGQETQYF.

This clonotype was recorded many times. The chain joins TRBV18 to TRBJ2-2; the D is unclear. Germline V lookup: CDR1 KGHSH, CDR2 LQKENI. V gave up 3 bases and J gave up 1 base, with 3 bases separating them. This CDR3 region has 13 residues. CDR3 sequence (DNA): TGTGCCAGCTCACCGGTGAACACCGGGGAGCTGTTTTTT. It codes for CASSPVNTGELFF.

As concerns this clonotype: This may be a read error: a much more frequent sequence differs by one nucleotide. This chain connects TRBV10-3 to TRBJ2-1, with unresolved D. The CDR3 consists of 11 residues. CDR1 and CDR2 (germline): ENHRY, SYGVKD. V lost 8 bases, J lost 6 bases, and 8 bases lay in between. CDR3 in amino acids: CAIGSPNEQFF. The CDR3 coding sequence is TGTGCCATCGGTTCCCCCAATGAGCAGTTCTTC.

The sample holds many counts of this clonotype. The rearrangement joins TRBV5-1 to TRBJ2-4, with 9 bases matching TRBD2. The CDR3 totals 17 residues. With 0 bases clipped from V and 6 bases from J, the junction kept 10 bases outside the gene matches. Germline V lookup: CDR1 SGHRS, CDR2 YFSETQ. The CDR3 loop is CASSLGVKREVGNIQYF. The CDR3 DNA sequence: TGCGCCAGCAGCTTGGGTGTTAAGCGGGAGGTGGGAAACATTCAGTACTTC.

In this sample, this clonotype turned up many times. This chain links TRBV29-1 with TRBJ2-7; 12 nucleotides agree with TRBD2. With V trimmed by 4 bases and J by 6 bases, 4 bases remained unmatched. Germline V CDR1 and CDR2: SQVTM, ANQGSEA. CDR3 size: 13 residues. The CDR3 sequence: CSVGTSGNGEQYF. CDR3 sequence (DNA): TGCAGCGTTGGGACTAGCGGGAACGGCGAGCAGTACTTC.

Many counts were recorded for this clonotype. V is TRBV20-1 and J is TRBJ2-1; 8 bases align to TRBD2. V lost 0 bases and J lost 10; bases outside the gene matches: 11. Per the germline V gene, CDR1 is DFQATT and CDR2 is SNEGSKA (reference sequence). The CDR3 is made up of 15 amino acids. This chain's CDR3 is CSARDRIAGREEQFF. CDR3 DNA sequence: TGCAGTGCTAGAGATAGAATAGCCGGGAGGGAGGAGCAGTTCTTC.

The chain links TRBV29-1 to TRBJ1-2; D is undetermined. The CDR3 contains 14 residues. Trimming stripped 3 bases from V and 2 bases from J, with 13 bases between. Germline V gives CDR1 SQVTM, CDR2 ANQGSEA. The CDR3 reads CSVDRSGANYGYTF. The CDR3 DNA reads TGCAGCGTTGATCGGTCAGGAGCCAACTATGGCTACACCTTC.